These 14 T cell receptor beta chains came from one sample sequenced in a study of T cell responses to AZD1222 COVID-19 vaccine. Sequencing was performed with immunoSEQ multiplex PCR; in TCRdb, only in-frame clones are kept and a portion is missing. The table records 30,000 to 35,000 clones, approximately 91% of them present only once. Sequencing used peripheral blood, obtained on day 0 of AZD1222 vaccination. The receptors come from an adult in good health.

This chain's CDR3 is CASSLNRGSPDTQYF. Here the CDR3 DNA reads TGTGCCAGCAGCTTAAACAGGGGAAGTCCAGATACGCAGTATTTT. The rearrangement links TRBV7-2 to TRBJ2-3; 7 positions match TRBD1. This CDR3 has 15 residues. Germline V gene data show CDR1 as SGHTA and CDR2 as FQGNSA. V was pared by 2 bases and J by 4 bases, with 6 bases of the junction left unmatched.

In its sample, this clone was seen once. The chain carries TRBV12-3 or TRBV12-4 and TRBJ2-7; D is possibly TRBD1 (5 bases). Trimming shortened V by 3 bases and J by 4 bases, and 10 bases separated the two germline ends. This CDR3 comprises 13 residues. DNA for the CDR3: TGTGCCAGCAGTTTTTCCAGGGTGTACGAGCAGTACTTC. It is translated as CASSFSRVYEQYF.

The V call is TRBV6-6, the J call TRBJ2-7; D is unclear. This CDR3 is 15 amino acids long. The germline V gene encodes CDR1 MNHNY and CDR2 SVGAGI (reference sequence). Trimming stripped 4 bases from V and 3 bases from J, with 16 bases between. CDR3 protein: CASSSPTLSHYEQYF. The CDR3 DNA reads TGTGCCAGCAGTTCTCCGACATTAAGCCACTACGAGCAGTACTTC.

The V and J genes are TRBV6-5 and TRBJ1-2; D remains unclear. V dropped 5 bases and J dropped 7 bases, with 14 bases sitting between them. The CDR3 is 13 amino acids. Germline-derived CDR1 and CDR2 are MNHEY and SVGAGI. CDR3: CASSPDPGRGYTF. The CDR3 bases are TGTGCCAGCAGTCCCGATCCCGGGCGTGGCTACACCTTC.

This chain joins TRBV4-3 and TRBJ2-2; D uncertain. V was pared by 0 bases and J by 5 bases, with 10 bases between. This CDR3 is built from 15 residues. Germline-derived CDR1 and CDR2 are LGHNA and YSLEER. For the CDR3, the DNA is TGCGCCAGCAGCCAAGACCGATCCCGGACCGGGGAGCTGTTTTTT. It specifies CASSQDRSRTGELFF.

The CDR3 loop reads CAISESTGKSEAFF. DNA of the CDR3: TGTGCCATCAGTGAGTCGACAGGGAAGTCTGAAGCTTTCTTT. The gene calls are TRBV10-3 and TRBJ1-1, with 7 bases aligning to TRBD1. CDR1 and CDR2 (germline): ENHRY, SYGVKD. CDR3 length: 14 residues. The V segment lost 0 bases and the J segment 6 bases; nucleotides outside the gene matches: 4.

The genes are TRBV19 and TRBJ2-3, with 16 bases aligning to TRBD2. This CDR3 spans 17 amino acids. In germline, CDR1 is LNHDA, CDR2 SQIVND (reference sequence). V dropped 6 bases and J dropped 4; count of bases not matched to a gene: 7. The CDR3 region is CASSGTSGGAGADTQYF. The CDR3 bases are TGTGCCAGTAGCGGGACTAGCGGGGGGGCCGGGGCAGATACGCAGTATTTT.

The genes are TRBV10-2 and TRBJ1-1; 8 bases are shared with TRBD1. With 5 bases clipped from V and 5 bases from J, the junction kept 7 bases outside the gene matches. CDR1 and CDR2 from the germline V gene are WSHSY and SAAADI. The CDR3 loop spans 14 amino acids. CDR3 amino acids: CASSNGQGETEAFF. The CDR3 DNA is TGCGCCAGCAGTAATGGACAGGGAGAAACTGAAGCTTTCTTT.

The J gene is TRBJ1-5, the V gene TRBV6-5; D is perhaps TRBD1 (5 bases). V dropped 0 bases and J dropped 2 bases, with 5 bases sitting between them. This CDR3 comprises 14 residues. Germline CDR1 reads MNHEY; CDR2 reads SVGAGI. CDR3 loop: CASSYSRGNQPQHF. The CDR3 nucleotides read TGTGCCAGCAGTTACTCCAGGGGCAATCAGCCCCAGCATTTT.

This chain links TRBV29-1 with TRBJ1-1; D is unresolved. V lost 3 bases, J lost 5 bases, and 19 bases lay in between. The CDR3 is made up of 15 amino acids. The V gene's germline CDR1 is SQVTM and CDR2 ANQGSEA. The CDR3 loop is CSVENRRALGTEAFF. DNA for the CDR3: TGCAGCGTTGAGAATCGACGGGCTCTCGGGACTGAAGCTTTCTTT.

Only a few counts were recorded for this clone. The V gene is TRBV5-1, the J gene TRBJ1-1; D unclear. Germline CDR1 reads SGHRS; CDR2 reads YFSETQ. The length of the CDR3 is 13 residues. V gave up 0 bases and J gave up 2 bases, with 5 bases separating them. The CDR3 sequence is CASSLGRNTEAFF. CDR3 sequence (DNA): TGCGCCAGCAGCTTGGGTCGAAACACTGAAGCTTTCTTT.

The chain combines TRBV14 with TRBJ2-1; TRBD2 matches 9 bases. J gave up 8 bases and V 0 bases, and 5 bases lay outside the gene matches. CDR1 is SGHDN, CDR2 FVKESK, per germline. CDR3 size: 15 residues. The CDR3 DNA reads TGTGCCAGCAGCCAAGATGGGGCTAGCGGGGATGAGCAGTTCTTC. Translating it yields CASSQDGASGDEQFF.

CDR3 coding DNA: TGCGCCAGTAGCAAGGGGGCGGTGGCTTCCTACAATGAGCAGTTCTTC. Translation: CASSKGAVASYNEQFF. This sequence joins TRBV10-1 and TRBJ2-1, with 7 bases fitting TRBD1. This CDR3 region has 16 residues. Trimming removed 9 bases from V and 1 base from J; junction bases left unmatched: 12. Looked up from germline, CDR1 is WNHNN and CDR2 is SYGVQD (reference sequence).

The V and J genes are TRBV4-1 and TRBJ1-4; tentatively, D is TRBD1 (6 bases). The CDR3 contains 16 residues. V shed 0 bases and J shed 7 bases, with 15 bases lying between them. In germline, CDR1 is MGHRA, CDR2 YSYEKL. CDR3 in amino acids: CASSQDGGGGGEKLFF. DNA of the CDR3: TGCGCCAGCAGCCAAGATGGGGGAGGAGGGGGTGAAAAACTGTTTTTT.